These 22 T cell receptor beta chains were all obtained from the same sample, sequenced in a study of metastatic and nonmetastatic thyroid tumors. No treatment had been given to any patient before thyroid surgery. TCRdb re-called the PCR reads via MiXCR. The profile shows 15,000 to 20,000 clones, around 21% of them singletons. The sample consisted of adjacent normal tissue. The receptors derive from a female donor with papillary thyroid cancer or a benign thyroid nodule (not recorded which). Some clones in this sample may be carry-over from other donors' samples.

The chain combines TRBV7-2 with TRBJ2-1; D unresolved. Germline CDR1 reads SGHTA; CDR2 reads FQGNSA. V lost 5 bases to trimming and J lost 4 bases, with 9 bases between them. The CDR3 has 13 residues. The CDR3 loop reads CASSPGGYNEQFF. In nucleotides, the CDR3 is TGTGCCAGCAGCCCGGGCGGTTACAATGAGCAGTTCTTC.

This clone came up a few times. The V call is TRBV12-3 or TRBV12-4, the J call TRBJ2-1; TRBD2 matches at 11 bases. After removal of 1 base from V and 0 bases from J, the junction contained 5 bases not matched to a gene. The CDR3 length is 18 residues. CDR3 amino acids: CASSLGLAGRSSYNEQFF. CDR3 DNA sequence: TGTGCCAGCAGTTTAGGACTAGCGGGACGGAGCTCCTACAATGAGCAGTTCTTC.

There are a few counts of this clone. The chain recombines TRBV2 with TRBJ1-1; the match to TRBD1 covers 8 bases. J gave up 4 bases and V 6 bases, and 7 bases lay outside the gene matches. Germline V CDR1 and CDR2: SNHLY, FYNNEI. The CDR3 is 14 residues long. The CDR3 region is CASSIQGVITEAFF. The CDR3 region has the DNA TGTGCCAGCAGCATACAGGGGGTGATCACTGAAGCTTTCTTT.

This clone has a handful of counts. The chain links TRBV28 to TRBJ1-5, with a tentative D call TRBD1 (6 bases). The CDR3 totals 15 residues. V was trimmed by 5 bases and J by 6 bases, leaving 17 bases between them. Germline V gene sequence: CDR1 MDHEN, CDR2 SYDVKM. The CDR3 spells CASSPHRGAGQPQHF. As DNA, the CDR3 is TGTGCCAGCAGTCCACATCGGGGGGCGGGTCAGCCCCAGCATTTT.

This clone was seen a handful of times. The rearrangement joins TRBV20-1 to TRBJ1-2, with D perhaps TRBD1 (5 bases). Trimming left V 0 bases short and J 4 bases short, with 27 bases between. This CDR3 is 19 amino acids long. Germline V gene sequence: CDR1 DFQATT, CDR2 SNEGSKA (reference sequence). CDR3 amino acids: CSARDRRGPSGAGRYGYTF. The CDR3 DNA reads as TGCAGTGCTAGAGATAGGAGGGGACCGTCAGGTGCGGGTCGCTATGGCTACACCTTC.

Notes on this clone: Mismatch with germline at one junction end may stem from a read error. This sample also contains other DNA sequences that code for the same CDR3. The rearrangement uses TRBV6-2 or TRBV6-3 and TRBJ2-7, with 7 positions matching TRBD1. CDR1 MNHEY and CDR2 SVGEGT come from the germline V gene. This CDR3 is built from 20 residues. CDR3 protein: CASSYSRSTPGTAASYEQYF. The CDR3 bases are TGTGCCAGCAGTTACTCGCGGTCTACGCCTGGGACAGCCGCTTCCTACGAGCAATACTTC.

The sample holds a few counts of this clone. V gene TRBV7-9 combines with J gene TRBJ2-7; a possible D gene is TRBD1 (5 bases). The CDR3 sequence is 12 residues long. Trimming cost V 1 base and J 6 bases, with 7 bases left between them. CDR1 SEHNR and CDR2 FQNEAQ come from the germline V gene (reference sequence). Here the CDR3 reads CASSLGGSEQYF. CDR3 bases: TGTGCCAGCAGCTTAGGGGGCTCCGAGCAGTACTTC.

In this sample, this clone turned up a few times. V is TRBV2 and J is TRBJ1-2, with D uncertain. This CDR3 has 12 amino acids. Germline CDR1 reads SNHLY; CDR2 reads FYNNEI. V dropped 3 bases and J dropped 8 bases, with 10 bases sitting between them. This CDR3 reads CASSDFGEGYTF. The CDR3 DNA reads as TGTGCCAGCAGTGACTTTGGGGAAGGCTACACCTTC.

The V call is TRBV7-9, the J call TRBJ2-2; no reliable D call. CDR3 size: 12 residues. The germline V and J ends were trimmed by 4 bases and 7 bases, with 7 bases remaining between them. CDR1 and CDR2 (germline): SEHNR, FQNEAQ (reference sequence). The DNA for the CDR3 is TGTGCCAGCAGCTGGATACACGGGGAGCTGTTTTTT. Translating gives CASSWIHGELFF.

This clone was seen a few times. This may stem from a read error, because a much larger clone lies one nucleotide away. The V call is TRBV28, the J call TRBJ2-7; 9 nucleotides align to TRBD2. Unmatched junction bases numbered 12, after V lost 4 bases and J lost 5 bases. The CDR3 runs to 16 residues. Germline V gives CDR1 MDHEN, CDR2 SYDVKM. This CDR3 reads CASSSTQGTSLDEQYF. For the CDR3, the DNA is TGTGCCAGCAGTTCCACCCAGGGGACTAGCCTCGACGAGCAGTACTTC.

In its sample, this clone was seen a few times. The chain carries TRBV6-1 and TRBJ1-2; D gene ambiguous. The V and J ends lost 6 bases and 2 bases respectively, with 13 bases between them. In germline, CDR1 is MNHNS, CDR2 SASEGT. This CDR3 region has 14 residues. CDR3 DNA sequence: TGTGCCAGCAGCACCGGACGGCACAACTATGGCTACACCTTC. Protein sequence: CASSTGRHNYGYTF.

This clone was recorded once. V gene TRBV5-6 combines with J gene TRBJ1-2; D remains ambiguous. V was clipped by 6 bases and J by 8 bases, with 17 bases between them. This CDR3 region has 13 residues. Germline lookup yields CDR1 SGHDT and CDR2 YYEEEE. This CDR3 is CASTRPDGAGYTF. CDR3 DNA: TGTGCCAGCACCCGCCCGGACGGCGCAGGCTACACCTTC. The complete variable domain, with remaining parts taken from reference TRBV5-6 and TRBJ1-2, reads DAGVTQSPTHLIKTRGQQVTLRCSPKSGHDTVSWYQQALGQGPQFIFQYYEEEERQRGNFPDRFSGHQFPNYSSELNVNALLLGDSALYLCASTRPDGAGYTFGSGTRLTVV.

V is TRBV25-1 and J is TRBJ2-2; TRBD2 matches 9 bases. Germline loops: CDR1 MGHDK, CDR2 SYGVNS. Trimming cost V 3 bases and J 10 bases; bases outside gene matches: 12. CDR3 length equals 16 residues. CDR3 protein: CASSDSGGRAAVELFF. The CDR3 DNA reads TGTGCCAGCAGTGATTCAGGCGGGAGGGCAGCCGTGGAGCTGTTTTTT.

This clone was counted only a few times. The CDR3 region is CASSFSGPNEQFF. CDR3 DNA: TGTGCCAGCAGTTTCTCGGGGCCCAATGAGCAGTTCTTC. This sequence joins TRBV12-3 or TRBV12-4 and TRBJ2-1, with D perhaps matching TRBD1 or TRBD2 (5 bases each). Trimming removed 3 bases from V and 6 bases from J, with 9 bases in between. This CDR3 contains 13 residues.

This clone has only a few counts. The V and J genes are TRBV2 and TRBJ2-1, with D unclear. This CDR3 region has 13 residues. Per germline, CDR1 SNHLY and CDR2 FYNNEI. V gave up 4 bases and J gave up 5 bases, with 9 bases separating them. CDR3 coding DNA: TGTGCCAGCAGTGGGAACAGTGACAATGAGCAGTTCTTC. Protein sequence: CASSGNSDNEQFF.

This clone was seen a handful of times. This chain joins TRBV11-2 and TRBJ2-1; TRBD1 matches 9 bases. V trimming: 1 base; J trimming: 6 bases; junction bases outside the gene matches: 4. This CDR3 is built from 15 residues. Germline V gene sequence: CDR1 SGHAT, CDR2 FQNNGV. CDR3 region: CASSLGDREVNEQFF. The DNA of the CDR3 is TGTGCCAGCAGCTTAGGGGACAGGGAGGTCAATGAGCAGTTCTTC.

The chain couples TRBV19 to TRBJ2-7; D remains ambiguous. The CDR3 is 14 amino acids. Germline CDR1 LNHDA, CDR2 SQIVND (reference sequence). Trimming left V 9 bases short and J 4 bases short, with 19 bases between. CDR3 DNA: TGTGCCAGGAACAAGCAAGTAACCGCTTACGAGCAGTACTTC. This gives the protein CARNKQVTAYEQYF.

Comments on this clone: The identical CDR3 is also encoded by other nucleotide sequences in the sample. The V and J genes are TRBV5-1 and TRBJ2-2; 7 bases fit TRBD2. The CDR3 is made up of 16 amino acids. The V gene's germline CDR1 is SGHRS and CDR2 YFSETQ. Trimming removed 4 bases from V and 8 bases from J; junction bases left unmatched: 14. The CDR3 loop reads CASSQTSSRSTGELFF. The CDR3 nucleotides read TGCGCCAGCAGCCAGACTAGCTCTAGAAGCACTGGGGAGCTGTTTTTT.

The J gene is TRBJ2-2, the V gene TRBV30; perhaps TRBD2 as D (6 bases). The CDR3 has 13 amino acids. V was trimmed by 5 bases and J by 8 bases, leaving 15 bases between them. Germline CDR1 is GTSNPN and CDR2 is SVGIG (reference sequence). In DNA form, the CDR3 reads TGTGCCTGGTCAGGGCGGGGTCGGGGGGAGCTGTTTTTT. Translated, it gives CAWSGRGRGELFF.

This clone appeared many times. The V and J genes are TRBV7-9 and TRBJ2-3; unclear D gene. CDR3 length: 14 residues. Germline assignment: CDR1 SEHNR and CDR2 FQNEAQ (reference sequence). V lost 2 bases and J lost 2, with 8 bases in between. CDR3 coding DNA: TGTGCCAGCAGCTTAATAGCTACCACAGATACGCAGTATTTT. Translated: CASSLIATTDTQYF.

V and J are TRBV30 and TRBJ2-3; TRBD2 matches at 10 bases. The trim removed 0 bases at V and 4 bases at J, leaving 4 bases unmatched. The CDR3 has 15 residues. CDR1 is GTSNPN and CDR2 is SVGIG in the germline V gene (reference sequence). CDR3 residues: CAWSVPLAGADTQYF. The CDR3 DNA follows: TGTGCCTGGAGTGTACCCCTAGCGGGAGCAGATACGCAGTATTTT.

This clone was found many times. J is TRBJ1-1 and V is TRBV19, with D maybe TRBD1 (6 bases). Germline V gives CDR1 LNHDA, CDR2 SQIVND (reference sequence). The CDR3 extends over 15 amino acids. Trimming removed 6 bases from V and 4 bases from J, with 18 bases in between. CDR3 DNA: TGTGCCAGTAGGGGCCCACAGGGAGGGAGCACTGAAGCTTTCTTT. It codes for CASRGPQGGSTEAFF. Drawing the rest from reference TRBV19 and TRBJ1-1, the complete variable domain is DGGITQSPKYLFRKEGQNVTLSCEQNLNHDAMYWYRQDPGQGLRLIYYSQIVNDFQKGDIAEGYSVSREKKESFPLTVTSAQKNPTAFYLCASRGPQGGSTEAFFGQGTRLTVV.